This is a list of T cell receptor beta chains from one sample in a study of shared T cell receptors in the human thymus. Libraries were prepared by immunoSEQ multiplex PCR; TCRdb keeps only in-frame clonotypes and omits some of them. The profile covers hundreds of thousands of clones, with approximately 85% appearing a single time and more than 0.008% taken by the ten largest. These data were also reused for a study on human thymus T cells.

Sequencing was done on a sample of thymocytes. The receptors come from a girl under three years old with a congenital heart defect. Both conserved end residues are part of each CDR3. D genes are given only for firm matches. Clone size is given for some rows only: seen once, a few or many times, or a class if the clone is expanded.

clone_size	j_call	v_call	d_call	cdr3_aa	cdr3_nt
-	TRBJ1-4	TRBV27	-	CASSPSINKPANEKLFF	TGTGCCAGCAGTCCCTCTATAAATAAACCGGCTAATGAAAAACTGTTTTTT
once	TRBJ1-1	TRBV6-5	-	CASSPHPRESTEAFF	TGTGCCAGCAGTCCCCACCCCCGGGAGAGCACTGAAGCTTTCTTT
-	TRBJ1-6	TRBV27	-	CASKGNGNSPLHF	TGTGCCAGCAAGGGGAACGGAAATTCACCCCTCCACTTT
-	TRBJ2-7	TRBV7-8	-	CASSLVPYRTQEQYF	TGTGCCAGCAGCTTAGTGCCTTACAGAACTCAAGAGCAGTACTTC
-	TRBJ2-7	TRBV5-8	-	CASSLSLRGWEQYF	TGTGCCAGCAGCTTGTCATTAAGGGGGTGGGAGCAGTACTTC
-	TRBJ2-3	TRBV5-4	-	CASSLEQGPPQYF	TGTGCCAGCAGCTTAGAACAGGGCCCCCCGCAGTATTTT
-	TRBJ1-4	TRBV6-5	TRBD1	CASSRGQRNEKLFF	TGTGCCAGCTCTAGGGGACAGAGGAATGAAAAACTGTTTTTT
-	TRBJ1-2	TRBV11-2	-	CASSSQEELSFNYGYTF	TGTGCCAGCAGCTCCCAAGAAGAGTTAAGCTTTAACTATGGCTACACCTTC
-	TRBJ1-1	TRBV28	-	CASFDGGRVDTEAFF	TGTGCCAGTTTTGATGGGGGCAGGGTTGACACTGAAGCTTTCTTT
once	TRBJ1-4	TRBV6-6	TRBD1	CASSVQGEDEKLFF	TGTGCCAGCAGCGTACAGGGGGAGGATGAAAAACTGTTTTTT
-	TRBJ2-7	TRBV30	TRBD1	CACTAGTGSYEQYF	TGTGCCTGTACCGCCGGGACAGGGTCCTACGAGCAGTACTTC
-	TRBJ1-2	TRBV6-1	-	CASSETQDYYGYTF	TGTGCCAGCAGTGAAACCCAGGACTACTATGGCTACACCTTC
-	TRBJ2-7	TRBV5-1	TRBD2	CASSSLVWSGGLPYEQYF	TGCGCCAGCAGCTCACTTGTCTGGTCGGGGGGTTTACCCTACGAGCAGTACTTC